Sequencing of this TCR beta chain was carried out in a study of blood T cells in healthy people across ages. The donors, healthy Caucasians from Russia, were aged 6 to 90. A J-beta primer mix and a sample-barcoded 5' primer were used in a second PCR of about 6 to 12 cycles. Sequencing yielded, for each sample, at least 2.5 million paired-end reads carrying CDR3. From the 5' RACE reads, TCRdb called clonotypes with MiXCR, one entry per CDR3 protein. The sample has roughly 1,000,000 distinct CDR3 sequences, around 25% seen once. Worth noting for this clonotype: It is unclear where the CDR3 begins or ends on the DNA, so no DNA is shown, and the CDR3 is as TCRdb lists it.

The same data also went into a second study, on T cells of mothers and their children. Turning to that study: Researchers report slightly higher, though non-significant, overlap in related mother-child pairs than in unrelated pairs.

This clonotype was obtained from a girl aged 2 to 9 in good health. Sequencing input: blood.

CDR3: CGAGETGHYGCTF. The V call is TRBV29-1, the J call TRBJ1-2; the table gives TRBD1 as D, unverified against the DNA. The CDR3 has 13 amino acids, counting both end residues. Germline V gives CDR1 SQVTM, CDR2 ANQGSEA.